This TCR beta chain was captured by sequencing in a study of T cells after yellow fever vaccination. About the research overall: Each low-cell-number fraction was prepared by means of SMART-Seq v4 Ultra Low Input.

This CDR3 is 14 amino acids long. Trimming removed 9 bases at V and 8 bases at J, with 19 bases between. Germline lookup yields CDR1 SGHTA and CDR2 FQGNSA. This clonotype was detected ten times or more. The antigen is unknown. In TCRdb, the 5' RACE reads were re-called with MiXCR into one record per CDR3 protein. The repertoire holds 110,000 or so distinct CDR3 sequences, with 7.2% as singletons. Study conclusions and caveats: Booster sampling recovered most clones from primary vaccination (under 98% CD4, around 88% CD8). There was a possibility that FACS-sorted repertoires contained abundant clonotypes contaminating from the bulk population.

The material sequenced was CD4+ T cells sorted from PBMCs, taken 35 to 50 days after the first yellow fever vaccination. The source is a man aged 18 to 30 who received the YFV17D yellow fever vaccine. J is TRBJ1-4 and V is TRBV7-2; D is perhaps TRBD1 (5 bases). The CDR3 reads CASAGDRGREKLFF. The CDR3 nucleotides read TGTGCCAGTGCGGGGGATCGGGGTAGGGAAAAACTGTTTTTT.